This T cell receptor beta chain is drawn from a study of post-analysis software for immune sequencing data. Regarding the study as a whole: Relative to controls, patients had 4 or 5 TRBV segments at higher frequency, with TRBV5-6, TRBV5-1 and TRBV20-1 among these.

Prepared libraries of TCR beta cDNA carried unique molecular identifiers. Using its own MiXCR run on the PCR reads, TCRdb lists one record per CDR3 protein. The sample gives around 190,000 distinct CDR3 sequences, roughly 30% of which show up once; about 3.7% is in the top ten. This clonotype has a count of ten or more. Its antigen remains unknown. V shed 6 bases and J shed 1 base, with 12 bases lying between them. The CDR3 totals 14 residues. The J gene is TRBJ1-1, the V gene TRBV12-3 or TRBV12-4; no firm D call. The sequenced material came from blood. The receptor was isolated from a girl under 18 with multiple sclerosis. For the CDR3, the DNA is TGTGCCAGCAGCCCCGGGCTGTCGAACACTGAAGCTTTCTTT. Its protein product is CASSPGLSNTEAFF.